The text below deals with one T cell receptor (beta chain). No antigen is known for it. This specimen comes from a study of OX40 agonist ivuxolimab in advanced cancers. As for the study in general: Earlier treatment with anti-PD-1, anti-PD-L1 or anti-CTLA-4 was permitted, and roughly 40% had received some. Study-level points and caveats: On average, a greater number of expanded clones characterised CD8+ T cells relative to CD4+.

CDR1 and CDR2 from the germline V gene are LNHDA and SQIVND (reference sequence). V lost 6 bases and J lost 0, with 15 bases in between. The CDR3 has 15 amino acids. Data came from immunoSEQ multiplex PCR; TCRdb stores just in-frame clones and leaves some out. The sample has around 37,000 clones; approximately 80% are singletons. The sequences come from CD4+ or CD8+ T cells sorted from blood, collected in a trial of the OX40 agonist ivuxolimab. The V and J genes are TRBV19 and TRBJ2-7; possibly TRBD1 for D (6 bases). The receptor was isolated from an adult with an advanced solid tumor such as melanoma, head and neck, liver or kidney cancer. CDR3 sequence: CASRTATGPSYEQYF. The CDR3 DNA reads TGTGCCAGTAGGACAGCAACAGGGCCCTCCTACGAGCAGTACTTC.